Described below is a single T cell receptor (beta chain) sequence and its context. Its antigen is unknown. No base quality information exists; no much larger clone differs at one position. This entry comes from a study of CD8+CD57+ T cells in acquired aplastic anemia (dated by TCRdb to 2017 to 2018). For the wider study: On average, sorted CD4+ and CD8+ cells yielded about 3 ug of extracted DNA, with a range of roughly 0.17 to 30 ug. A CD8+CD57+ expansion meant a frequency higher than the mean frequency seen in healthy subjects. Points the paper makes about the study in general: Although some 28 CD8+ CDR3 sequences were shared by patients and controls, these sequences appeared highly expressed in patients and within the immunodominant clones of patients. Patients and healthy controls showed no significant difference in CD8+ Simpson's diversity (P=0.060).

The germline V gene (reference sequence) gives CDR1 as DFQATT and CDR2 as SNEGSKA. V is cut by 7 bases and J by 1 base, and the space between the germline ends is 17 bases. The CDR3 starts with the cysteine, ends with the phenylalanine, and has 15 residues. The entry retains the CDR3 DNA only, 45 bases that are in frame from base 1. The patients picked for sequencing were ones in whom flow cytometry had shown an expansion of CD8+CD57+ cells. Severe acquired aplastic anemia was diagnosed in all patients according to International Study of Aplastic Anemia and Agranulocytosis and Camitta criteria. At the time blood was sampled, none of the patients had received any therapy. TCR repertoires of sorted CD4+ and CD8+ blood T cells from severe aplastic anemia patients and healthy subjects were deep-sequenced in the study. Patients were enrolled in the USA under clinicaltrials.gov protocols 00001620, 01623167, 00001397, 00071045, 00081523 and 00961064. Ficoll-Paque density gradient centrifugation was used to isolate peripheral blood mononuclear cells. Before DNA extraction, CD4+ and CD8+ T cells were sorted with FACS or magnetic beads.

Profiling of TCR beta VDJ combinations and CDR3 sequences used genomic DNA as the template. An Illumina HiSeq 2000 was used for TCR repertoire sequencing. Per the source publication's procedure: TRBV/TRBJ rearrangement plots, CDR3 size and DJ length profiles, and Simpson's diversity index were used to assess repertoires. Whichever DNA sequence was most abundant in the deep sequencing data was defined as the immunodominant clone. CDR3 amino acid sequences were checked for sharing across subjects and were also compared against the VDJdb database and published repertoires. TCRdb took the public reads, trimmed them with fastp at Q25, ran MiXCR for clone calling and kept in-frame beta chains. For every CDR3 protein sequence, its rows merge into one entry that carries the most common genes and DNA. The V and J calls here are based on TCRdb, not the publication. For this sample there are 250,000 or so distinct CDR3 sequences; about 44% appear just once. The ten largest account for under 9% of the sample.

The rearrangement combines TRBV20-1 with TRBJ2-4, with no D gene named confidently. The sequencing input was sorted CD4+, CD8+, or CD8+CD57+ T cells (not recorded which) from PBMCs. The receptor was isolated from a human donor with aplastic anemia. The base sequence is TGCAGTGTTAGTGTTCGGACGGGTGCCAAAAACATTCAGTACTTC. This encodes CSVSVRTGAKNIQYF.